Shown below are 9 T cell receptor beta chains from a single sample sequenced in a study of vaccination effects on CD4 cells after COVID-19. Their target antigens are unknown. Sequencing was preceded by expansion of antigen-specific CD4+ T cells with viral peptide pools in the ViraFEST assay. Having been cultured for about ten days, the cells underwent CD4+ T cell isolation. SARS-CoV-2 infection was confirmed by PCR in the person between March and December 2020. Profiled with immunoSEQ multiplex PCR; TCRdb holds only in-frame clones, not every one. The sample lists roughly 70,000 clones; 65% to 85% were seen once. This material consisted of CD4+ T cells from PBMCs cultured with HIV peptides, taken before COVID-19 vaccination. The subset here: HIV-1 Nef peptide pool negative control/reference culture. These receptors all stem from a human donor who had a prior SARS-CoV-2 infection.

The chain joins TRBV11-2 to TRBJ2-4; 8 bases agree with TRBD2. Germline values: CDR1 SGHAT, CDR2 FQNNGV. The CDR3 covers 13 residues. Trimming at V came to 0 bases and at J to 10 bases, leaving 2 bases not matched to a gene. Here the CDR3 reads CASSLERGGIQYF. CDR3 nucleotide sequence: TGTGCCAGCAGCTTAGAACGGGGGGGAATTCAGTACTTC.

This clone is a singleton in its sample. The V call is TRBV5-1, the J call TRBJ2-6, with D maybe TRBD2 (5 bases). The CDR3 loop spans 15 amino acids. Trimming removed 6 bases from V and 0 bases from J, with 10 bases in between. The germline V gene encodes CDR1 SGHRS and CDR2 YFSETQ. The CDR3 sequence: CASNPGVSGANVLTF. The DNA of the CDR3 is TGCGCCAGCAACCCCGGGGTCTCTGGGGCCAACGTCCTGACTTTC.

This clone occurred many times. J is TRBJ1-6 and V is TRBV7-9, with D unresolved. Germline V gene lookup returns CDR1 SEHNR and CDR2 FQNEAQ (reference sequence). The CDR3 contains 14 residues. V dropped 1 base and J dropped 4 bases, with 5 bases sitting between them. The CDR3 sequence: CASSLEQYNSPLHF. In DNA, the CDR3 is TGTGCCAGCAGCTTAGAACAGTATAATTCACCCCTCCACTTT.

The chain links TRBV7-2 to TRBJ2-3; the D gene is possibly TRBD2 (6 bases). The germline V and J ends were trimmed by 3 bases and 7 bases, with 17 bases remaining between them. The CDR3 contains 15 residues. From germline, CDR1 is SGHTA and CDR2 FQGNSA. The CDR3 loop reads CASSLEAGVLNTQYF. CDR3 DNA: TGTGCCAGCAGCTTGGAAGCGGGCGTTTTGAATACGCAGTATTTT.

The chain combines TRBV24-1 with TRBJ2-2; no firm D call. This CDR3 comprises 11 residues. Trimming took 7 bases from V and 8 from J, leaving 7 bases between them. Germline V gene sequence: CDR1 KGHDR, CDR2 SFDVKD. CDR3 sequence: CATRAGGELFF. DNA for the CDR3: TGTGCCACCAGGGCCGGGGGGGAGCTGTTTTTT.

This clone was recorded once. This rearrangement joins TRBV27 to TRBJ2-3; no firm D call. The germline gives CDR1 MNHEY, CDR2 SMNVEV (reference sequence). The CDR3 covers 13 residues. V lost 3 bases and J 2 bases, leaving 6 bases between the germline ends. This chain's CDR3 is CASSFGFTDTQYF. The CDR3, as DNA: TGTGCCAGCAGTTTTGGGTTCACAGATACGCAGTATTTT.

The chain uses TRBV12-3 or TRBV12-4 and TRBJ2-7, with D possibly matching TRBD2 (6 bases). V was shortened by 6 bases and J by 9 bases, with 12 bases between the two germline ends. CDR3 length equals 11 residues. The CDR3 is CASSYQGGQYF. Written as DNA, the CDR3 is TGTGCCAGCAGCTACCAGGGAGGGCAGTACTTC.

In DNA form, the CDR3 reads TGTGCCAGCTCACCACCCTTAACTAGCGGGAGCTGGACCTACGAGCAGTACTTC. It translates to CASSPPLTSGSWTYEQYF. The chain recombines TRBV18 with TRBJ2-7; 11 positions match TRBD2. J lost 2 bases, V lost 0 bases, and 9 bases had no gene match. Looked up from germline, CDR1 is KGHSH and CDR2 is LQKENI. This CDR3 contains 18 residues.

The gene calls are TRBV5-4 and TRBJ2-7; 9 nucleotides line up with TRBD2. The CDR3 extends over 16 amino acids. V was pared by 0 bases and J by 10 bases, with 14 bases of the junction left unmatched. Germline V gives CDR1 SGHNT, CDR2 YYREEE (reference sequence). The CDR3 protein is CASSLEPAGGGRIQYF. CDR3 in DNA: TGTGCCAGCAGCTTGGAGCCAGCGGGGGGCGGACGAATACAGTACTTC.